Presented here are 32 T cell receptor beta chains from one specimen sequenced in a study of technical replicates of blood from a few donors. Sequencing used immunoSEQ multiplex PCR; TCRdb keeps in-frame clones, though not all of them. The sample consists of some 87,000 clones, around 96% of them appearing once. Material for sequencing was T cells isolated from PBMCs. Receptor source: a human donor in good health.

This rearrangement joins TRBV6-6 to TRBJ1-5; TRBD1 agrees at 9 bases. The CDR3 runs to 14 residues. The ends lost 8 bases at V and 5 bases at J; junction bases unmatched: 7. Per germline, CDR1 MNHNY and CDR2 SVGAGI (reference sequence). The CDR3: CASATGTGYQPQHF. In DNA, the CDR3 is TGTGCCAGCGCCACCGGGACAGGGTATCAGCCCCAGCATTTT.

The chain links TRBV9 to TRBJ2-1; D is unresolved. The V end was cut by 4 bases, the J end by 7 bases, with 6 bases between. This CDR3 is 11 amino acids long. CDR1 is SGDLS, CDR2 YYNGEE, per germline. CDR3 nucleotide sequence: TGTGCCAGCAGCAGCCGAAATGAGCAGTTCTTC. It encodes CASSSRNEQFF. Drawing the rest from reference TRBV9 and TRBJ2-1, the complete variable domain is DSGVTQTPKHLITATGQRVTLRCSPRSGDLSVYWYQQSLDQGLQFLIQYYNGEERAKGNILERFSAQQFPDLHSELNLSSLELGDSALYFCASSSRNEQFFGPGTRLTVL.

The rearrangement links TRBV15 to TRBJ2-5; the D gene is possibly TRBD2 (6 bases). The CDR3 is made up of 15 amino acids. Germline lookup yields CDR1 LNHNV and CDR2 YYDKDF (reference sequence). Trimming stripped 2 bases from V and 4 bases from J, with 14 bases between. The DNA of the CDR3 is TGTGCCACCAGCAGATCCACCCGGGAGCGAGAGACCCAGTACTTC. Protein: CATSRSTRERETQYF. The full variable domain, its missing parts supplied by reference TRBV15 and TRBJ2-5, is DAMVIQNPRYQVTQFGKPVTLSCSQTLNHNVMYWYQQKSSQAPKLLFHYYDKDFNNEADTPDNFQSRRPNTSFCFLDIRSPGLGDTAMYLCATSRSTRERETQYFGPGTRLLVL.

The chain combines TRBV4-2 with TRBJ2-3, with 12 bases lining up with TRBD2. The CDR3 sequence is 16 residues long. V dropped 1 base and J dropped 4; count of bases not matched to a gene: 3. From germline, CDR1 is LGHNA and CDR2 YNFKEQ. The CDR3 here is CASSQALAGGPDTQYF. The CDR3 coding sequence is TGTGCCAGCAGCCAAGCGCTAGCGGGAGGGCCAGATACGCAGTATTTT.

The CDR3 loop reads CATSKRTTGHTIYF. Written as DNA, the CDR3 is TGTGCCACCAGCAAGAGAACCACAGGGCACACCATATATTTT. The chain recombines TRBV15 with TRBJ1-3, with D perhaps TRBD1 (6 bases). Trimming left V 4 bases short and J 8 bases short, with 15 bases between. The CDR3 is 14 amino acids. Germline loops: CDR1 LNHNV, CDR2 YYDKDF (reference sequence).

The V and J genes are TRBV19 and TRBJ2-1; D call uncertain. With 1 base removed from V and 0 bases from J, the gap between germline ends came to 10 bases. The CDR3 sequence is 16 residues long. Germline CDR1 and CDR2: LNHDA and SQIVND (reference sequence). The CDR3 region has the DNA TGTGCCAGTAGTATAGGGGCTAAGAGCTCCTACAATGAGCAGTTCTTC. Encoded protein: CASSIGAKSSYNEQFF.

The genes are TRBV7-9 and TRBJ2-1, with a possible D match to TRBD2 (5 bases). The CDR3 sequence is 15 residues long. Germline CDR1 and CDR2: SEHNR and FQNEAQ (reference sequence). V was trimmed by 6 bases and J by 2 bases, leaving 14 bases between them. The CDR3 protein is CASRSDEGAYNEQFF. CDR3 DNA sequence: TGTGCCAGCAGGTCTGACGAGGGTGCCTACAATGAGCAGTTCTTC.

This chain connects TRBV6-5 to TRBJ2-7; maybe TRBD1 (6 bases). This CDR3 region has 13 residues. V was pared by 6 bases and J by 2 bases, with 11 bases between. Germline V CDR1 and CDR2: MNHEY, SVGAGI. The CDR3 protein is CASSPRGTYEQYF. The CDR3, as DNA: TGTGCCAGCAGCCCCAGGGGCACCTACGAGCAGTACTTC.

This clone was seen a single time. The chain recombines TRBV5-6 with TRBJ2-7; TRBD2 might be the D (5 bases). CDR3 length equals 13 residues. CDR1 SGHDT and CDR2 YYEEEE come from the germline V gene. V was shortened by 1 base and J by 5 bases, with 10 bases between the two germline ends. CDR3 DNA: TGTGCCAGCAGCTTGCCCGGGCGGGACGAGCAGTACTTC. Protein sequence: CASSLPGRDEQYF. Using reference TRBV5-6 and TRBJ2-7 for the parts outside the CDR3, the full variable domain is DAGVTQSPTHLIKTRGQQVTLRCSPKSGHDTVSWYQQALGQGPQFIFQYYEEEERQRGNFPDRFSGHQFPNYSSELNVNALLLGDSALYLCASSLPGRDEQYFGPGTRLTVT.

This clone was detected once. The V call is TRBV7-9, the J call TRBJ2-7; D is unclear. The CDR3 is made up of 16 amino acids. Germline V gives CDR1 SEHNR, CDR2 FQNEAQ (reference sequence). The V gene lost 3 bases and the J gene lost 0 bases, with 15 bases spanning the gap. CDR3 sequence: CASSFPEGVFSYEQYF. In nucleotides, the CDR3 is TGTGCCAGCAGCTTCCCTGAAGGAGTATTCTCCTACGAGCAGTACTTC.

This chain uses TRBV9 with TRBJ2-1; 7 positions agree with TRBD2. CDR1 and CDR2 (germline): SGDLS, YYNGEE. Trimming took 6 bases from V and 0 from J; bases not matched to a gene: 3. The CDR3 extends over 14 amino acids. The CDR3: CASKRDSSYNEQFF. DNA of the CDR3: TGTGCCAGCAAGCGGGATAGCTCCTACAATGAGCAGTTCTTC.

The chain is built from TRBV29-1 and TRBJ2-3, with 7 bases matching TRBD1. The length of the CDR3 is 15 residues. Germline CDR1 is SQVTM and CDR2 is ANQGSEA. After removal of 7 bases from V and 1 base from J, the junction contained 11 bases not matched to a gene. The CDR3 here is CSGRQGYSGTDTQYF. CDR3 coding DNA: TGCAGCGGGCGACAGGGTTATTCGGGCACAGATACGCAGTATTTT.

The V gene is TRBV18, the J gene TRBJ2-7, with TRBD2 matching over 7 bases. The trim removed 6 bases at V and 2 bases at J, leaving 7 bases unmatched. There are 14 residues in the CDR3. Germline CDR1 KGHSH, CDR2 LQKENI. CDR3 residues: CASSPLADAYEQYF. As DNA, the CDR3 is TGTGCCAGCTCCCCGCTAGCGGACGCCTACGAGCAGTACTTC.

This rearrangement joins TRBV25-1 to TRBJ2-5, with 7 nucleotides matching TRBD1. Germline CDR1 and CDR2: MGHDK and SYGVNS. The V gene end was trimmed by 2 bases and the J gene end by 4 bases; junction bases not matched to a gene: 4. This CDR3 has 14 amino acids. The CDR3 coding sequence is TGTGCCAGCAGTGAACCACAGGGGATAGAGACCCAGTACTTC. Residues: CASSEPQGIETQYF.

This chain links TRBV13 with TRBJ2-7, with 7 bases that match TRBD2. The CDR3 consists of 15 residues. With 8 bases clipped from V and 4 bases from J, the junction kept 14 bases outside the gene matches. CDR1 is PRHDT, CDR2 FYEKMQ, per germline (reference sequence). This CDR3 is CASALRTSKFYEQYF. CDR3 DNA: TGTGCCAGCGCTCTAAGGACTAGTAAGTTTTACGAGCAGTACTTC.

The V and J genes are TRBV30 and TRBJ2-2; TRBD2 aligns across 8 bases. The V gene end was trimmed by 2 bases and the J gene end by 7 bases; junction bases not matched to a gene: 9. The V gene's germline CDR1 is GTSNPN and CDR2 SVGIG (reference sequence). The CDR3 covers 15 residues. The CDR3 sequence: CAWSKGLGIGGELFF. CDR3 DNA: TGTGCCTGGAGTAAGGGACTAGGAATCGGCGGGGAGCTGTTTTTT.

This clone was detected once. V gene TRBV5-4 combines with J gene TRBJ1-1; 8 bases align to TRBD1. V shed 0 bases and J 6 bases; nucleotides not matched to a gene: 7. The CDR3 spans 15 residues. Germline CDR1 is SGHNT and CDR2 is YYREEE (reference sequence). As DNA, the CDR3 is TGTGCCAGCAGCTTGGAACAGGGGGAGAAATCTGAAGCTTTCTTT. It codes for CASSLEQGEKSEAFF.

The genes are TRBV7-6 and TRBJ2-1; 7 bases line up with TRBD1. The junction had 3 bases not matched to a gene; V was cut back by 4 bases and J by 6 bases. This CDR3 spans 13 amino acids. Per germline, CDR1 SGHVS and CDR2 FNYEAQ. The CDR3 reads CASSWDRRNEQFF. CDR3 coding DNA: TGTGCCAGCAGCTGGGACAGACGCAATGAGCAGTTCTTC.

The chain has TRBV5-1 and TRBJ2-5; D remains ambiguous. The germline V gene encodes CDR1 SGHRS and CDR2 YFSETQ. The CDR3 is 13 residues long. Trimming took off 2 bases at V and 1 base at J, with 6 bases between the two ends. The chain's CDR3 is CASSLATQETQYF. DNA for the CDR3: TGCGCCAGCAGCTTAGCGACCCAAGAGACCCAGTACTTC.

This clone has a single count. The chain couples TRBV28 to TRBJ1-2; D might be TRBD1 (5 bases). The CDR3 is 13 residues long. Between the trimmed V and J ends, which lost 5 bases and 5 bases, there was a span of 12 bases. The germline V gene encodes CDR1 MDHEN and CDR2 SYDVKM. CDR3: CASSQTVWYGYTF. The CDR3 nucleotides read TGTGCCAGCAGTCAGACAGTATGGTATGGCTACACCTTC.

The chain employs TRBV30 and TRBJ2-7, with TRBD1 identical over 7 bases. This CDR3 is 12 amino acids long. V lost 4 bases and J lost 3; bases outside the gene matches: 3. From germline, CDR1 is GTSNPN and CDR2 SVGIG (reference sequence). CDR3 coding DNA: TGTGCCTGGACAAGACAGGGCTACGAGCAGTACTTC. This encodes CAWTRQGYEQYF.

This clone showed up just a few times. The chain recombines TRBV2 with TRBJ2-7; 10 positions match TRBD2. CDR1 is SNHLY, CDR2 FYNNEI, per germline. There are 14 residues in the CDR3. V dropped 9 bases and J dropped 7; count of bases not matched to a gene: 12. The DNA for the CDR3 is TGTGCCAGTGCAGTAGGACTAGCGGCAGGGGAGCAGTACTTC. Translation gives CASAVGLAAGEQYF.

In nucleotides, the CDR3 is TGTGCCAGCTCACCAGCAGGGGAAAGGAGCAATCAGCCCCAGCATTTT. Its translation is CASSPAGERSNQPQHF. This chain connects TRBV18 to TRBJ1-5, with D maybe TRBD1 (6 bases). The V end was cut by 2 bases, the J end by 1 base, with 12 bases between. The CDR3 extends over 16 amino acids. The V gene's germline CDR1 is KGHSH and CDR2 LQKENI.

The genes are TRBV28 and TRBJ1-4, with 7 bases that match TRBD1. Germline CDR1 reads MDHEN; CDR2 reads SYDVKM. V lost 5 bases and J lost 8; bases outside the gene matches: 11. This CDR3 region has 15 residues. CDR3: CASSPEGGFGEKLFF. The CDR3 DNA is TGTGCCAGCAGTCCCGAAGGGGGCTTTGGGGAAAAACTGTTTTTT.

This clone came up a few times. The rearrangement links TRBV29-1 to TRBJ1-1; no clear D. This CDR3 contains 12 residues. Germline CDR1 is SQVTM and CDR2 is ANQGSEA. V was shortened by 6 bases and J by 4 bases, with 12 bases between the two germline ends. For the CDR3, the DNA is TGCAGCGTCTTGACACTCAGCACTGAAGCTTTCTTT. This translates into CSVLTLSTEAFF.

The CDR3 nucleotides are TGTGCCAGCAGCCGACAGGGTAGCTCTGGAAACACCATATATTTT. This gives the protein CASSRQGSSGNTIYF. V gene TRBV9 combines with J gene TRBJ1-3, with TRBD1 identical over 7 bases. V shed 4 bases and J 0 bases; nucleotides not matched to a gene: 4. This CDR3 has 15 residues. Germline V gene data show CDR1 as SGDLS and CDR2 as YYNGEE. Full variable domain (outside the CDR3, taken from reference TRBV9 and TRBJ1-3): DSGVTQTPKHLITATGQRVTLRCSPRSGDLSVYWYQQSLDQGLQFLIQYYNGEERAKGNILERFSAQQFPDLHSELNLSSLELGDSALYFCASSRQGSSGNTIYFGEGSWLTVV.

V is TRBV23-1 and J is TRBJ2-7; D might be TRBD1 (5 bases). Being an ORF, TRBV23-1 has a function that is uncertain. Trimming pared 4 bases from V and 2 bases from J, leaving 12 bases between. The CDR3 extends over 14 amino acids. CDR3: CASSRTGNTYEQYF. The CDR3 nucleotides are TGCGCCAGCAGTCGCACAGGCAATACCTACGAGCAGTACTTC.

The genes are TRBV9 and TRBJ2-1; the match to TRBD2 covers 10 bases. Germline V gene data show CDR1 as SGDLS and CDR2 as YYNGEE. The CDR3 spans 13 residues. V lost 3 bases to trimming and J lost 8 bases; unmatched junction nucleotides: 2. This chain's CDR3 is CASSAGLADEQFF. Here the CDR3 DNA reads TGTGCCAGCAGCGCAGGACTAGCGGATGAGCAGTTCTTC.

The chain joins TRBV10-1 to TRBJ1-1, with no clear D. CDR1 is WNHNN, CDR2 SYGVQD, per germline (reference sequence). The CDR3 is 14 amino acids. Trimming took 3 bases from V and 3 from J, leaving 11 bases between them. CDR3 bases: TGCGCCAGCAGTGACCCGGGTCGGGACACTGAAGCTTTCTTT. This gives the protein CASSDPGRDTEAFF.

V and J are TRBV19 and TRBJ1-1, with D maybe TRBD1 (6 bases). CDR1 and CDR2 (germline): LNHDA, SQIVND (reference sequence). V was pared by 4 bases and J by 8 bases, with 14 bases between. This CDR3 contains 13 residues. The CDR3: CASSTLGQLEAFF. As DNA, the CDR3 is TGTGCCAGTAGTACCTTAGGACAGTTAGAAGCTTTCTTT. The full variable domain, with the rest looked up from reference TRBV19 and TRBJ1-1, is DGGITQSPKYLFRKEGQNVTLSCEQNLNHDAMYWYRQDPGQGLRLIYYSQIVNDFQKGDIAEGYSVSREKKESFPLTVTSAQKNPTAFYLCASSTLGQLEAFFGQGTRLTVV.

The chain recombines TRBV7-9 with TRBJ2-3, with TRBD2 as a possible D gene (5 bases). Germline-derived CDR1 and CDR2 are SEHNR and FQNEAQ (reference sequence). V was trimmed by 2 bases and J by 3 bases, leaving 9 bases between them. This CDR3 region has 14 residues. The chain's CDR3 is CASSLLTGTDTQYF. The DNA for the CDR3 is TGTGCCAGCAGCTTATTGACGGGAACAGATACGCAGTATTTT.

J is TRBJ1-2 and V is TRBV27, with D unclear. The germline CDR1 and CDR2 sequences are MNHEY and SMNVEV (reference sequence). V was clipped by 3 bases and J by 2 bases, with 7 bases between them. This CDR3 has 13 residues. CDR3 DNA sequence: TGTGCCAGCAGTTTCGGGGTCAACTATGGCTACACCTTC. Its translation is CASSFGVNYGYTF.